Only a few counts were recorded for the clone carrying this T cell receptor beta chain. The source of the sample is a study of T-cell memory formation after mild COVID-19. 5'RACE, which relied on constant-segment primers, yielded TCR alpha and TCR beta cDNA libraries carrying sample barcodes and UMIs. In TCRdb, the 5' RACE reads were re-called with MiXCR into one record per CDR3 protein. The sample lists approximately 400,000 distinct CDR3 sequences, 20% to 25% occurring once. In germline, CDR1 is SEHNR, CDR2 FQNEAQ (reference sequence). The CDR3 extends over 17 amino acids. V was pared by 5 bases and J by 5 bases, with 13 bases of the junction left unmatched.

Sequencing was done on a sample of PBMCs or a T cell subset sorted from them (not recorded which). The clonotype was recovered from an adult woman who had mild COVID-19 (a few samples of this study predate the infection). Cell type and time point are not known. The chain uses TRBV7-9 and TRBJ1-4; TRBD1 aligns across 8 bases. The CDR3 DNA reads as TGTGCCAGCAGCCCGCAACCCGGACAGGGCGGAAATGAAAAACTGTTTTTT. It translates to CASSPQPGQGGNEKLFF.